This TCR beta chain was identified in a study of blood T cell repertoires in COVID-19. The protocol was immunoSEQ multiplex PCR, while the TCRdb copy is restricted to in-frame clones and leaves out a portion. The data contain hundreds of thousands of clones, about 85% of them singletons. Trimming left V 5 bases short and J 4 bases short, with 18 bases between. There are 16 residues in the CDR3. Germline values: CDR1 SGHNT, CDR2 YENEEA. The origin of this receptor is a woman in her fifties or sixties who had recovered from COVID-19. V gene TRBV11-3 combines with J gene TRBJ1-3, with D perhaps matching TRBD1 (6 bases). Sequencing input: PBMCs or T cells enriched from blood (not recorded which). The CDR3 sequence: CASSANTGSSGNTIYF. The CDR3 DNA reads as TGTGCCAGCAGCGCCAACACAGGGTCTTCCGGAAACACCATATATTTT. Using reference TRBV11-3 and TRBJ1-3 for the parts outside the CDR3, the full variable domain is EAGVVQSPRYKIIEKKQPVAFWCNPISGHNTLYWYLQNLGQGPELLIRYENEEAVDDSQLPKDRFSAERLKGVDSTLKIQPAELGDSAVYLCASSANTGSSGNTIYFGEGSWLTVV.